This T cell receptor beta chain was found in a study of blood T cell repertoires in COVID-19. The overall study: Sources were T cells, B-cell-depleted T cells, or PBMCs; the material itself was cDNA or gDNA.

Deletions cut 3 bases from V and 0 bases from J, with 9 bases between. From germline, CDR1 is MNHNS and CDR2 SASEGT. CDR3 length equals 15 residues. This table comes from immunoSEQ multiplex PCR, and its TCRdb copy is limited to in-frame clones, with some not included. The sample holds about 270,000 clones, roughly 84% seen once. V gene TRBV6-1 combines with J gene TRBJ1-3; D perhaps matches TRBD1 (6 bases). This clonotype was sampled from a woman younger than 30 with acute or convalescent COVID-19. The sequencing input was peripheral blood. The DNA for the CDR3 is TGTGCCAGCAGTGATGGACAGAACTCTGGAAACACCATATATTTT. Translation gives CASSDGQNSGNTIYF.